Listed below are T cell receptor beta chains from one sample, sequenced in a study of cytomegalovirus exposure and HLA in healthy donors. The repertoire was sequenced with immunoSEQ multiplex PCR; TCRdb's copy has only in-frame clones and lacks some. The data show 200,000 to 250,000 clones, approximately 87% seen once. Sequencing was performed on PBMCs. The origin of the receptors is a human donor in good health. The CDR3 runs from the conserved cysteine through the conserved F or W. The D gene is left open where the match is weak. Clone size is shown for a subset of rows, as once, few, many or a class of expanded clone.

d_call j_call v_call clone_size cdr3_nt cdr3_aa
TRBD2 TRBJ2-2 TRBV18 NA TGTGCCAGCTCACCACCACTAGCGGCGAACACCGGGGAGCTGTTTTTT CASSPPLAANTGELFF
NA TRBJ2-6 TRBV5-4 NA TGTGCCAGCAGCTCCGGGACTGGCGGGACTTCCGTCCTGACTTTC CASSSGTGGTSVLTF
TRBD1 TRBJ1-5 TRBV15 NA TGTGCCACCAGCAGAGCCCAACAGGGGGCCGTCAATCAGCCCCAGCATTTT CATSRAQQGAVNQPQHF
NA TRBJ2-1 TRBV10-3 NA TGTGCCATCAGTGATCCTCAGGGGTCGCCCTACAATGAGCAGTTCTTC CAISDPQGSPYNEQFF
NA TRBJ1-5 TRBV2 NA TGTGCCAGCAGTCCCTCCTCTTTAGCTCAGCATTTT CASSPSSLAQHF
TRBD2 TRBJ2-5 TRBV4-3 once TGCGCCAGCAGCCCTCGAAAGGCCCTAGCGGGACTCAAAGAGACCCAGTACTTC CASSPRKALAGLKETQYF
TRBD1 TRBJ1-2 TRBV4-2 NA TGTGCCAGCAGCCAAGAGACAGGGGTTAGGGGCTACACCTTC CASSQETGVRGYTF
TRBD2 TRBJ2-1 TRBV7-9 NA TGTGCCAGCAGCTCAGCTAGGACCTCTGAGCGGGAGTCCTACAATGAGCAGTTCTTC CASSSARTSERESYNEQFF
NA TRBJ1-2 TRBV18 few TGTGCCAGCTCACCACCAAGTTCTCCAGCCGCCTACTATAACTATGGCTACACCTTC CASSPPSSPAAYYNYGYTF
TRBD1 TRBJ2-5 TRBV5-6 few TGTGCCAGCAGCTCGGGACAGCCCCAAGAGACCCAGTACTTC CASSSGQPQETQYF
NA TRBJ1-4 TRBV7-2 NA TGTGCCAGCAGCTTAAATCCGGGAATTAATGAAAAACTGTTTTTT CASSLNPGINEKLFF
NA TRBJ1-5 TRBV29-1 NA TGCAGCGTCCGGGACATCAATCAGCCCCAGCATTTT CSVRDINQPQHF
TRBD2 TRBJ2-1 TRBV7-9 NA TGTTCCAGCAGCTTAGACTACGGGAGGTCTCGGAATGAGCAGTTCTTC CSSSLDYGRSRNEQFF
TRBD2 TRBJ2-3 TRBV19 NA TGTGCCAGTACCCCGGACAGCCAGACTGGACTAGCGGGCCGAGATACGCAGTATTTT CASTPDSQTGLAGRDTQYF
TRBD1 TRBJ2-7 TRBV30 once TGTGCCTGGAGTGTACCGCGGGGTTCGGGGCAGGGGGCGCTTCTTCGGAGCGAGCAGTACTTC CAWSVPRGSGQGALLRSEQYF
NA TRBJ2-5 TRBV5-1 NA TGCGCCAGCAGCTCCGGGGAGACCCAGTACTTC CASSSGETQYF
TRBD1 TRBJ1-2 TRBV6-5 once TGTGCCAGCAGCCGCGACAGGGACTATGGCTACACCTTC CASSRDRDYGYTF
NA TRBJ2-7 TRBV28 NA TGTGCCAGCAGTTTGGGCAGTCCCTACGAGCAGTACTTC CASSLGSPYEQYF
TRBD1 TRBJ2-7 TRBV15 NA TGTGCCACAGGACAGGGGAGGAACGAGCAGTACTTC CATGQGRNEQYF
TRBD1 TRBJ2-7 TRBV4-3 NA TGCGCCAGCAGCCACTATACAGGGGGCTACGAGCAGTACTTC CASSHYTGGYEQYF
NA TRBJ2-3 TRBV5-1 NA TGCGCCAGCAGCTTATCTGGGCGGGTCTTGGGCACAGATACGCAGTATTTT CASSLSGRVLGTDTQYF
TRBD2 TRBJ2-5 TRBV5-1 NA TGCGCCAGCAGTTTGATTAGCGGGAGCGAAGAGACCCAGTACTTC CASSLISGSEETQYF
NA TRBJ2-1 TRBV19 few TGTGCCAGTAGTGGATGGGACGGGGGATTTGAGCAGTTCTTC CASSGWDGGFEQFF
TRBD1 TRBJ1-5 TRBV6-6 NA TGTGCCAGCAGGTACACAGGGGACTCCTTCCGACAGCCCCAGCATTTT CASRYTGDSFRQPQHF
TRBD1 TRBJ1-1 TRBV28 NA TGTGCCAGCAGTCCGGGACAGCCGACGACTGAAGCTTTCTTT CASSPGQPTTEAFF
TRBD1 TRBJ1-3 TRBV5-4 NA TGTGCCAGCAGCTCTTATGAGGACAGGCGAAACACCATATATTTT CASSSYEDRRNTIYF
TRBD1 TRBJ2-7 TRBV10-3 once TGTGCCATCAGGCCGGGACAGGGGGTCCACGAGCAGTACTTC CAIRPGQGVHEQYF
TRBD1 TRBJ2-1 TRBV2 NA TGTGCCAGCAATCCTTATAGACAGGGACCCTACAATGAGCAGTTCTTC CASNPYRQGPYNEQFF